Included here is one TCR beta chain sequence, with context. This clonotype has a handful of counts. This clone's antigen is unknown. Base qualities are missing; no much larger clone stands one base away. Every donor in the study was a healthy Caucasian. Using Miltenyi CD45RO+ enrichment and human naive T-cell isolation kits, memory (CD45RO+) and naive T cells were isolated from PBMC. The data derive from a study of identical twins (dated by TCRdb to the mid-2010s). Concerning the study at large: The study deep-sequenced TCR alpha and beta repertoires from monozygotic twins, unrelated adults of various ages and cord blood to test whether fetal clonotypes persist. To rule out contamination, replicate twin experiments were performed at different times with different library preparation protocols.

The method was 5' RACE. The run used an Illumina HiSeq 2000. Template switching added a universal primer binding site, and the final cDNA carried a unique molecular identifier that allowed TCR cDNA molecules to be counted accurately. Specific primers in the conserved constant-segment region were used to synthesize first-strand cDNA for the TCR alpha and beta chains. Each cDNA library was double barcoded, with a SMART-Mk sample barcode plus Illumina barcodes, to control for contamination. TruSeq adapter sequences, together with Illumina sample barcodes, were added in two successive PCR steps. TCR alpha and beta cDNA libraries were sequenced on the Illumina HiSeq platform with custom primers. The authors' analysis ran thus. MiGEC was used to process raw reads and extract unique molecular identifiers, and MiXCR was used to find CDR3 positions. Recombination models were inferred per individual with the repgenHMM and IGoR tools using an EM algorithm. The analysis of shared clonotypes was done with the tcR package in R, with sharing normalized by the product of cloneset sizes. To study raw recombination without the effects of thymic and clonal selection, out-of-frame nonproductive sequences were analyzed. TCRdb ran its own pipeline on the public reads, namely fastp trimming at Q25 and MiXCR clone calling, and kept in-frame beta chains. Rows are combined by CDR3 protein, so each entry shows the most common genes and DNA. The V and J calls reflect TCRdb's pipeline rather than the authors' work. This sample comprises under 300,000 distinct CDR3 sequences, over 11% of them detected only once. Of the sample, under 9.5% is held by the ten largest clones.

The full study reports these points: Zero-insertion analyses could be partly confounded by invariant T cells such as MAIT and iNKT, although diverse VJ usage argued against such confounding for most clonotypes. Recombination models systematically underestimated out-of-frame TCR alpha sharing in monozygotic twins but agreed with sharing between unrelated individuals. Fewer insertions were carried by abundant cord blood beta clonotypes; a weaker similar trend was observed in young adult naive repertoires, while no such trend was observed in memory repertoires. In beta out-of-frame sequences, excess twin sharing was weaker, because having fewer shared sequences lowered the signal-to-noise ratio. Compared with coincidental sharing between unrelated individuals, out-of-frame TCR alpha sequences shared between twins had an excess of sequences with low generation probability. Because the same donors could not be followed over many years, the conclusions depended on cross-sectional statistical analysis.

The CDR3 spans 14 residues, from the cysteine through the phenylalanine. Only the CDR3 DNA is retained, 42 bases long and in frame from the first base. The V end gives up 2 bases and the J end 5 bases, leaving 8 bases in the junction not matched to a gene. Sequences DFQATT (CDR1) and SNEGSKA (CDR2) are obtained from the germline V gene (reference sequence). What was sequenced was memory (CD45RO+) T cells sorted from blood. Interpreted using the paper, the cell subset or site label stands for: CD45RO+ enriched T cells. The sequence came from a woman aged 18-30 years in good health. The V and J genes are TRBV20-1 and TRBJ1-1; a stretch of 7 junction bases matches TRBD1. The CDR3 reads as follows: CSARLKGAVTEAFF. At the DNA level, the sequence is TGCAGTGCTAGACTGAAGGGGGCGGTAACTGAAGCTTTCTTT.